This TCR beta chain was recorded in a study of CD8+CD57+ T cells in acquired aplastic anemia. Study-level findings and limits: Twenty-nine CD8+ CDR3 sequences were shared between patients and controls.

The TCR beta profiling, which covered VDJ combination and CDR3 sequence, was carried out using genomic DNA as the template. One entry per CDR3 protein results from TCRdb running MiXCR on the reads. The table has 200,000 to 300,000 distinct CDR3 sequences, approximately 45% seen once. This clonotype was observed at least ten times. Its antigen is not known. Patients selected for sequencing had displayed CD8+CD57+ cell expansion by flow cytometry. All participating patients were living with severe acquired aplastic anemia. Patients were therapy-naive when their blood was sampled. The sequence derives from a human donor with aplastic anemia. Sequenced input: sorted CD4+, CD8+, or CD8+CD57+ T cells (not recorded which) from PBMCs.

For the CDR3, the DNA is TGTGCCAGCAGCTTTGTTCAGTCACAAGAGACCCAGTACTTC. Translating gives CASSFVQSQETQYF. This rearrangement joins TRBV7-9 to TRBJ2-5; no firm D call. V lost 3 bases and J 2 bases, leaving 10 bases between the germline ends. CDR1 and CDR2 (germline): SEHNR, FQNEAQ (reference sequence). This CDR3 region has 14 residues.